The clone carrying this T cell receptor (beta chain) was found once. The target antigen is unknown. PCR amplification relied on 60 Vbeta primers (plus 13 Jbeta primers). The assay was immunoSEQ multiplex PCR, and TCRdb's table has in-frame clones only and misses some. In the table there are approximately 220,000 clones, approximately 88% of which are singletons. The data were taken from a study of cytomegalovirus exposure and HLA in healthy donors. Germline CDR1 and CDR2: SEHNR and FQNEAQ (reference sequence). The CDR3 consists of 16 residues. The V and J ends lost 0 bases and 2 bases respectively, with 13 bases between them. Overall study findings and caveats: The authors enumerated under 200 TCR beta chains as linked to cytomegalovirus. The number of N-insertions in an Asian-associated ancestry cluster was reportedly below the roughly 620-donor mean in a later analysis. In an earlier analysis, in some 500 donors, most V segments appeared productive either ~87% or ~30% of the time. CMV serostatus was the only immune exposure information that was available.

This sequence joins TRBV7-9 and TRBJ2-5; D is perhaps TRBD2 (6 bases). The clonotype comes from a boy between 2 and 10 years old in good health and CMV-seronegative. Material for sequencing was PBMCs. CDR3 residues: CASSLAGGLKQETQYF. The DNA for the CDR3 is TGTGCCAGCAGCTTAGCGGGGGGACTTAAACAAGAGACCCAGTACTTC.